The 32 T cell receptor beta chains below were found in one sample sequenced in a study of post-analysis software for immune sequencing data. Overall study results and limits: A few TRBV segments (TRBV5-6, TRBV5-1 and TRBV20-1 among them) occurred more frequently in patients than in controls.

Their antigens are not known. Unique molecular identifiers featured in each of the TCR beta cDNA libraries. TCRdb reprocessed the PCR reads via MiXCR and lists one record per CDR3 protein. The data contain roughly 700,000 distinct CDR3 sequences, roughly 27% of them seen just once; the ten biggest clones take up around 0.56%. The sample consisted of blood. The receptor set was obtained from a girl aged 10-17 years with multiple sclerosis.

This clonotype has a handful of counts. CDR3 protein: CASSPDSDTTNEKLFF. CDR3 coding DNA: TGTGCCAGCAGCCCCGACAGCGATACAACTAATGAAAAACTGTTTTTT. The chain recombines TRBV12-3 or TRBV12-4 with TRBJ1-4; weak D call: TRBD1 (5 bases). The CDR3 has 16 residues. V was cut by 6 bases and J by 0 bases, with 14 bases left in between.

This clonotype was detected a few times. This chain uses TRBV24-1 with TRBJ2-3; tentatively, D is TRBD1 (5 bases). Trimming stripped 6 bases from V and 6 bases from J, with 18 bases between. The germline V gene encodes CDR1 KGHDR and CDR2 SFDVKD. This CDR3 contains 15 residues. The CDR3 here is CATSNPDTPWDTQYF. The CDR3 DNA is TGTGCCACCAGTAACCCGGACACGCCATGGGATACGCAGTATTTT.

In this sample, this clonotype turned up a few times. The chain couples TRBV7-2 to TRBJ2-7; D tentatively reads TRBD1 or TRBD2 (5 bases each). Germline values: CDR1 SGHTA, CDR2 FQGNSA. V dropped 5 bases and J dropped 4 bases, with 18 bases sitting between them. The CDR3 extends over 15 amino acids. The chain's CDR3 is CASSGTGTSSYEQYF. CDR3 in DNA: TGTGCCAGCAGCGGTACCGGGACCTCGTCATACGAGCAGTACTTC.

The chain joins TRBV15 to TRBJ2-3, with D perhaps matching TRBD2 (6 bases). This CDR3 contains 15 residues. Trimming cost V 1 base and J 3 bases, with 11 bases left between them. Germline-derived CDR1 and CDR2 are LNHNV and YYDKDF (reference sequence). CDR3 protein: CATSRAGRGTDTQYF. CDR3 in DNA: TGTGCCACCAGCAGAGCTGGGCGGGGAACAGATACGCAGTATTTT.

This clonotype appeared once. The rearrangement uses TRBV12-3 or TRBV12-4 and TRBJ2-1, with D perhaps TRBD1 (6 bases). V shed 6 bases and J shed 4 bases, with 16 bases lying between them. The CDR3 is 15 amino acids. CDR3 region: CASREVGAKYNEQFF. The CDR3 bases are TGTGCCAGCAGGGAAGTGGGGGCGAAATACAATGAGCAGTTCTTC.

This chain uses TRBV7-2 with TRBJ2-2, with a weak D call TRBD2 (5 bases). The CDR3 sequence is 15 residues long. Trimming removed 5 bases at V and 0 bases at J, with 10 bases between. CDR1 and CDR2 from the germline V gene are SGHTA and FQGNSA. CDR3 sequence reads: CASSRSGTNTGELFF. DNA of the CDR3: TGTGCCAGCAGCCGTTCGGGGACGAACACCGGGGAGCTGTTTTTT. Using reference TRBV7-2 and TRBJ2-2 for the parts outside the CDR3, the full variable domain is GAGVSQSPSNKVTEKGKDVELRCDPISGHTALYWYRQSLGQGLEFLIYFQGNSAPDKSGLPSDRFSAERTGGSVSTLTIQRTQQEDSAVYLCASSRSGTNTGELFFGEGSRLTVL.

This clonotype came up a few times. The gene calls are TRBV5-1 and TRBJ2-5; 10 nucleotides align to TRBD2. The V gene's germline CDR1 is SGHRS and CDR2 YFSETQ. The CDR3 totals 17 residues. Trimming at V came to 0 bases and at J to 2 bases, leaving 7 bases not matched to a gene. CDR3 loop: CASSLGGTSDAQETQYF. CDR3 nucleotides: TGCGCCAGCAGCTTGGGGGGGACTAGCGACGCACAAGAGACCCAGTACTTC.

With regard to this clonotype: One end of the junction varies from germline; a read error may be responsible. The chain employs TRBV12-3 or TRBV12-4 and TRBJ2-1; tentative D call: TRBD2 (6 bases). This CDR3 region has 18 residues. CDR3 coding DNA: TGTGCCAGCAGTTTTGGGTTCGGCGGGACCTCCTCCTACAATGAGCGGTTCTTC. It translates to CASSFGFGGTSSYNERFF.

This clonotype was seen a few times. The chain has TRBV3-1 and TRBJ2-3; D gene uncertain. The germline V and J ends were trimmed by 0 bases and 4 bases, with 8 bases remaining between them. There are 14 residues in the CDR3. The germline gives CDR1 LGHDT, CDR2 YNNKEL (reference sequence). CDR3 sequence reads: CASSQDFRSDTQYF. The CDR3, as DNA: TGTGCCAGCAGCCAAGATTTTCGCTCAGATACGCAGTATTTT.

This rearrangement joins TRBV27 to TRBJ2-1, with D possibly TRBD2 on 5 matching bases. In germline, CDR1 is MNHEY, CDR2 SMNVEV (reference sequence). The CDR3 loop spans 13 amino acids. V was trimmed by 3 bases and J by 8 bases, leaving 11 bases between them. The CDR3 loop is CASSFIKRYEQFF. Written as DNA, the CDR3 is TGTGCCAGCAGTTTTATCAAGCGGTATGAGCAGTTCTTC.

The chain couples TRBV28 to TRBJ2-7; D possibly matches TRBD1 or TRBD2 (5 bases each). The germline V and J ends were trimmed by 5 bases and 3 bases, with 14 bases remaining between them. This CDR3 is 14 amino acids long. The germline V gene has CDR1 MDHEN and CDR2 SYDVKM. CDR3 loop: CASSGGGTVYEQYF. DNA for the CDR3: TGTGCCAGCAGTGGCGGTGGGACGGTCTACGAGCAGTACTTC.

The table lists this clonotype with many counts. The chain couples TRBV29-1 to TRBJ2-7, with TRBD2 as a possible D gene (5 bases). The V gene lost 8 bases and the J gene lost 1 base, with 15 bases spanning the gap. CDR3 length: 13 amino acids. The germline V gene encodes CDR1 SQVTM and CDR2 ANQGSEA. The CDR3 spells CSYRYSDSYEQYF. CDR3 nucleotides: TGCAGCTATAGGTATAGCGATTCCTACGAGCAGTACTTC.

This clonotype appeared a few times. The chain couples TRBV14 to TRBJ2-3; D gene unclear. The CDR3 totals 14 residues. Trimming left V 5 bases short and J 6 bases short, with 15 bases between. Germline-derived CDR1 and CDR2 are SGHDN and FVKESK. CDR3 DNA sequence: TGTGCCAGCAGCGCCGTCGGTACCGAGGATACGCAGTATTTT. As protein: CASSAVGTEDTQYF.

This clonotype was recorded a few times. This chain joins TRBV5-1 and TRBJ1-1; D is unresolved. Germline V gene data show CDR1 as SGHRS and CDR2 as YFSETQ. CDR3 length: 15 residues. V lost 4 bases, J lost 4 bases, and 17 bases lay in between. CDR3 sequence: CASSQRVGEGTEAFF. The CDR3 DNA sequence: TGCGCCAGCAGCCAAAGGGTCGGGGAGGGCACTGAAGCTTTCTTT.

The CDR3 is CASSESEGPANTGELFF. The CDR3 DNA sequence: TGCGCCAGCAGTGAGTCTGAGGGACCCGCGAACACCGGGGAGCTGTTTTTT. The chain carries TRBV10-1 and TRBJ2-2; D may correspond to TRBD1 or TRBD2 (5 bases each). Germline CDR1 is WNHNN and CDR2 is SYGVQD (reference sequence). This CDR3 comprises 17 residues. Deletions cut 0 bases from V and 0 bases from J, with 11 bases between.

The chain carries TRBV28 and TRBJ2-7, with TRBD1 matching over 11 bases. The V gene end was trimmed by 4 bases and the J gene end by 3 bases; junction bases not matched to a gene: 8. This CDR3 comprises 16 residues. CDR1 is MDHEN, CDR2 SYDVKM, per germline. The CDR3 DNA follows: TGTGCCAGCAGTTCCCGTGGGACAGGGGGTTTCTACGAGCAGTACTTC. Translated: CASSSRGTGGFYEQYF. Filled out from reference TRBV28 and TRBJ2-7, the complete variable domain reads DVKVTQSSRYLVKRTGEKVFLECVQDMDHENMFWYRQDPGLGLRLIYFSYDVKMKEKGDIPEGYSVSREKKERFSLILESASTNQTSMYLCASSSRGTGGFYEQYFGPGTRLTVT.

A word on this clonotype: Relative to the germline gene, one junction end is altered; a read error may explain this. As DNA, the CDR3 is TGTGCCACCAGCAGAGATCGAGCGGACTATAGCTACACCTTC. It specifies CATSRDRADYSYTF. The chain recombines TRBV15 with TRBJ1-2; D unclear. Germline assignment: CDR1 LNHNV and CDR2 YYDKDF (reference sequence). There are 14 residues in the CDR3.

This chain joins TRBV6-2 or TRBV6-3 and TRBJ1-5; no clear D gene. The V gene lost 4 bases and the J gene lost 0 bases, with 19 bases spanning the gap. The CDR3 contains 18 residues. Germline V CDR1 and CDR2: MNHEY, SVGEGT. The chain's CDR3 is CASSSRRTINYSNQPQHF. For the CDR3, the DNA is TGTGCCAGCAGTTCACGGAGGACTATCAACTATAGCAATCAGCCCCAGCATTTT.

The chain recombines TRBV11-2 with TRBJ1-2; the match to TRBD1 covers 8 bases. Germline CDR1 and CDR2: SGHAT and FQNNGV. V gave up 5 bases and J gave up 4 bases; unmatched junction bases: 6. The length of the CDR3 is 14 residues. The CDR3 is CASSVRDRPYGYTF. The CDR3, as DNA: TGTGCCAGCAGCGTCCGGGACAGGCCCTATGGCTACACCTTC.

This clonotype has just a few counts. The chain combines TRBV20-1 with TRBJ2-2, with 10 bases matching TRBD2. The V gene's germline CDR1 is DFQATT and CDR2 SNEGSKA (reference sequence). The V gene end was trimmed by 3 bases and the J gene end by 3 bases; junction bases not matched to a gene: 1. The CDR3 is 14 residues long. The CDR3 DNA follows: TGCAGTGCTAGGACTAGCGGGTACACCGGGGAGCTGTTTTTT. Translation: CSARTSGYTGELFF.

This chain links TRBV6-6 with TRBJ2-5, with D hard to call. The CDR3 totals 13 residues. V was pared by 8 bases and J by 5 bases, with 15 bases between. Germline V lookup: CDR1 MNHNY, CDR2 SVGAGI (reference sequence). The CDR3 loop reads CASSRWSSETQYF. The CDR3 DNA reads TGTGCCAGCTCCCGCTGGAGTTCGGAGACCCAGTACTTC.

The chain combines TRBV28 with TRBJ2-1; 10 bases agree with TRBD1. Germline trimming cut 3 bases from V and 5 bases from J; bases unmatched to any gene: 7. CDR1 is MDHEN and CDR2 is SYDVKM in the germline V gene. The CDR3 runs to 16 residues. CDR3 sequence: CASSFYTTGGHNEQFF. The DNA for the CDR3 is TGTGCCAGCAGTTTCTATACGACAGGGGGCCACAATGAGCAGTTCTTC.

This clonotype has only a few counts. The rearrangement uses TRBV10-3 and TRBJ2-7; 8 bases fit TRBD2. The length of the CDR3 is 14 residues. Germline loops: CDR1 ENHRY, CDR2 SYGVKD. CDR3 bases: TGTGCTATCTCGGGGGGGGGCTCGGTCTACGAGCAGTACTTC. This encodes CAISGGGSVYEQYF.

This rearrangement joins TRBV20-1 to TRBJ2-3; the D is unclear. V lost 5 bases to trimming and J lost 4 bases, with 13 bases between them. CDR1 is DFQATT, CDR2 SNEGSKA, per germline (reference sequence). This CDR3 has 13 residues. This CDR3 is CSALWSGADTQYF. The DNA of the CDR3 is TGCAGTGCTCTATGGAGTGGCGCAGATACGCAGTATTTT.

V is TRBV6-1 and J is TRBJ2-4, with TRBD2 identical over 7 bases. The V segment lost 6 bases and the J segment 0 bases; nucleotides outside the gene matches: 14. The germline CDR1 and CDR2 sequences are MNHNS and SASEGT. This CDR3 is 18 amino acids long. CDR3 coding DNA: TGTGCCAGCAGGAATGGGGCTAGCGGAAGCCTAGCCAAAAACATTCAGTACTTC. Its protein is CASRNGASGSLAKNIQYF.

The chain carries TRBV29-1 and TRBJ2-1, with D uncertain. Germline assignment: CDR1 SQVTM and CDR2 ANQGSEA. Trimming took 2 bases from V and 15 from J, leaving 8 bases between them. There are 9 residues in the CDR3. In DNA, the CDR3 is TGCAGCGTTGAAACTGGAAGGTTCTTC. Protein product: CSVETGRFF.

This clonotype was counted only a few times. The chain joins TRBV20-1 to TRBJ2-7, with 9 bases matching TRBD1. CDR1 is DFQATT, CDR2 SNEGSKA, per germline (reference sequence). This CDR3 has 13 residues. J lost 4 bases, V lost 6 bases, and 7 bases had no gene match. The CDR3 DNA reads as TGCAGTGCCCCGAGGACAGGGGAATACGAGCAGTACTTC. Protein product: CSAPRTGEYEQYF.

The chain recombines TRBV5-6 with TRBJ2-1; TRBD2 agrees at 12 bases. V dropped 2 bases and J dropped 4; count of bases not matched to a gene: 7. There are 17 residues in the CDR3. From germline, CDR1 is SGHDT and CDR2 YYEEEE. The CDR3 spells CASSLRLGLAGYNEQFF. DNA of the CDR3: TGTGCCAGCAGCTTACGCTTGGGACTAGCGGGTTACAATGAGCAGTTCTTC.

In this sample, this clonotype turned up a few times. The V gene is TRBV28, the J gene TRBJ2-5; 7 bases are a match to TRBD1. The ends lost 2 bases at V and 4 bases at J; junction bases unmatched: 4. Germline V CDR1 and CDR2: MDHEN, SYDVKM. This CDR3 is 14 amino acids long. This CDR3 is CASSLVQGRETQYF. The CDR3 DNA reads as TGTGCCAGCAGTTTAGTACAGGGGCGAGAGACCCAGTACTTC.

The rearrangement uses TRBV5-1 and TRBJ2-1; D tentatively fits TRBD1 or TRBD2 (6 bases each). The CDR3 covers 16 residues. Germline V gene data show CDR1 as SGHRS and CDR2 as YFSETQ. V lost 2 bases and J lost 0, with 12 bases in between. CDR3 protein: CASSFGGLSSYNEQFF. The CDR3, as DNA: TGCGCCAGCAGCTTTGGGGGGCTGAGCTCCTACAATGAGCAGTTCTTC.

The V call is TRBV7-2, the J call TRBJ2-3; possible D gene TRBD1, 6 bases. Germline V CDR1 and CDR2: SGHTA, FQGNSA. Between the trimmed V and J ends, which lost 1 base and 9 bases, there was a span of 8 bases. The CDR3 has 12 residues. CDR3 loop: CASSLGQGTQYF. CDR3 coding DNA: TGTGCCAGCAGCTTAGGTCAGGGGACGCAGTATTTT.

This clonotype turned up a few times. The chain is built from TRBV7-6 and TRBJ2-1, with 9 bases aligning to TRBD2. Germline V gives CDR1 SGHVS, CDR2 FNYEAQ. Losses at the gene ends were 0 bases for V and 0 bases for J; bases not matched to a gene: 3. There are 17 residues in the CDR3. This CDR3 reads CASSLARGGDSYNEQFF. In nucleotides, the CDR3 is TGTGCCAGCAGCTTAGCGCGGGGGGGAGACTCCTACAATGAGCAGTTCTTC.